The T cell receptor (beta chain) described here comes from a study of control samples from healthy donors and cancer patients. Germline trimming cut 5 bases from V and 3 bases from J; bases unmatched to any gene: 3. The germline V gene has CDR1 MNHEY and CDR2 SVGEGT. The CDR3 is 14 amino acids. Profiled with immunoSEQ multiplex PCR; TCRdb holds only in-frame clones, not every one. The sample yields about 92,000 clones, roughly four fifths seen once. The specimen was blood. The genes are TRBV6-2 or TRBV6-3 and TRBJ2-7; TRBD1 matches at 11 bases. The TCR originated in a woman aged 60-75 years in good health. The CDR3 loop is CASSTGTGGYEQYF. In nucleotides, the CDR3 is TGTGCCAGCAGTACCGGGACAGGGGGCTACGAGCAGTACTTC.